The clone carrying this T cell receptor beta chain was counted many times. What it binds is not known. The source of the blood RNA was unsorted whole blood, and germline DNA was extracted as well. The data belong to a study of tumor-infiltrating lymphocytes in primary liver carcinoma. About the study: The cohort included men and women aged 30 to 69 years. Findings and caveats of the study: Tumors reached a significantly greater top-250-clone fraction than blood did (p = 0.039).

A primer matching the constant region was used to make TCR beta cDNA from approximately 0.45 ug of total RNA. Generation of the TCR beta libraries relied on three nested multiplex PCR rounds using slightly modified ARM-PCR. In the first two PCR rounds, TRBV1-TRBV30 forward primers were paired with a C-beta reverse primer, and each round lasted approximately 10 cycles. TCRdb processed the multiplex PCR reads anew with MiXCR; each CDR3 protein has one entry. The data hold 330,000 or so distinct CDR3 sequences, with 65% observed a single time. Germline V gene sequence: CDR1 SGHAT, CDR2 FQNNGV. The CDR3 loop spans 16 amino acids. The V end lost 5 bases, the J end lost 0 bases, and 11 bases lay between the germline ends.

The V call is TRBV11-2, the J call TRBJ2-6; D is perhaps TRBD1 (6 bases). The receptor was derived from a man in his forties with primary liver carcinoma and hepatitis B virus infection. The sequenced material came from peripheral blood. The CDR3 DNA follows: TGTGCCAGCAGCGGGGGCGGAGCCTCTGGGGCCAACGTCCTGACTTTC. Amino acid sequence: CASSGGGASGANVLTF.